Only one count was recorded for the clone carrying this TCR beta chain. Germline and junction disagree at one end, which may indicate a read error. These data belong to a study of shared clonotypes between healthy human individuals. The naive CD8 subset, CD45RO-negative cells positively selected for CCR7, excluded terminally differentiated effector memory CD45RA+ cells. CDR3 length: 16 amino acids. Germline V lookup: CDR1 SGHAT, CDR2 FQNNGV. Each subset's genomic DNA was split evenly across several immunoSEQ plates. Assay used: immunoSEQ multiplex PCR; TCRdb lists only in-frame clones, some missing. The table records about 2,200,000 clones, about 92% of them present only once.

The specimen was naive CD8+ T cells from PBMCs. This receptor was taken from a man between 18 and 35 years old in good health. Some clones in this sample may be carry-over from other donors' samples. This chain connects TRBV11-2 to TRBJ2-1, with TRBD2 as a possible D gene (6 bases). The CDR3 nucleotides read TGTGCCAGCAGCCTAGAGCGGGTCGCCCCGGGGGATGAGCAGTTCTTC. This sequence encodes CASSLERVAPGDEQFF.